The 5 T cell receptor beta chains reported below all come from one sample, sequenced in a study of control samples from healthy donors and cancer patients. Assay: immunoSEQ multiplex PCR; the TCRdb copy retains only in-frame clones and omits some. Among 20,000 to 25,000 clones listed, 88% were seen once. The specimen was PBMCs. Source of these receptors: a woman in her sixties or seventies with head and neck cancer.

The chain has TRBV7-9 and TRBJ2-1, with D unresolved. Trimming stripped 0 bases from V and 10 bases from J, with 10 bases between. The germline V gene encodes CDR1 SEHNR and CDR2 FQNEAQ (reference sequence). The CDR3 has 13 amino acids. DNA of the CDR3: TGTGCCAGCAGCTTAGCAAGCGCTGACGAGCAGTTCTTC. It translates to CASSLASADEQFF.

CDR3 region: CASSYGREAPLHF. Written as DNA, the CDR3 is TGTGCCAGCAGCTATGGCAGGGAAGCACCCCTCCACTTT. V gene TRBV11-1 combines with J gene TRBJ1-6; TRBD1 is a possible D gene (5 bases). V was shortened by 4 bases and J by 11 bases, with 12 bases between the two germline ends. CDR1 SGHAT and CDR2 FQDESV come from the germline V gene (reference sequence). The CDR3 totals 13 residues.

This clone is medium-sized (0.01 to 0.1%) by share. V usage is TRBV14 and J usage is TRBJ1-5; D not certain. This CDR3 has 9 amino acids. V was clipped by 11 bases and J by 10 bases, with 9 bases between them. CDR1 and CDR2 (germline): SGHDN, FVKESK. As DNA, the CDR3 is TGTGCCCCCCAATTTCCCCAGCATTTT. Translating gives CAPQFPQHF.

This clone was seen just once. The gene calls are TRBV30 and TRBJ1-4; D perhaps matches TRBD1 (6 bases). The CDR3 runs to 14 residues. Germline V gene lookup returns CDR1 GTSNPN and CDR2 SVGIG (reference sequence). The ends were cut back, 2 bases at V and 7 bases at J, with 14 bases in the middle. CDR3 region: CAWSLGTMGEKLFF. The DNA of the CDR3 is TGTGCCTGGAGTCTAGGGACAATGGGTGAAAAACTGTTTTTT.

The sample holds one count of this clone. CDR3 residues: CASSIEIMDILGAFF. The CDR3, as DNA: TGTGCCAGTAGTATAGAAATTATGGACATCTTAGGAGCTTTCTTT. The gene calls are TRBV19 and TRBJ1-1; a possible D gene is TRBD1 (5 bases). This CDR3 region has 15 residues. Germline V gene data show CDR1 as LNHDA and CDR2 as SQIVND (reference sequence). Trimming removed 0 bases from V and 10 bases from J, with 18 bases in between.